This entry lists 9 T cell receptor beta chains sequenced from one sample in a study of regulatory T cells in long-lasting Graves disease. According to the study, TCR beta libraries were built with iRepertoire HTBI primers and CDR3-region Arm-PCR. One entry per CDR3 protein, called by TCRdb with MiXCR from the multiplex PCR reads. This sample yields about 540,000 distinct CDR3 sequences, of which roughly 13% are seen a single time; 8% to 10% belongs to the top ten. Regarding time point: newly diagnosed GD, antithyroid drugs for less than 3 months. Extracted PBMC RNA gave rise to the TCR library. The data were also submitted as part of a second study, on T cells in Graves' hyperthyroidism and ophthalmopathy.

The sequencing here drew on peripheral blood mononuclear cells (PBMCs), taken at new diagnosis, from a patient treated with antithyroid drugs. The receptors shown here come from a man between 25 and 39 years old with Graves disease.

This clonotype has a handful of counts. V is TRBV30 and J is TRBJ2-7, with a weak D call TRBD2 (6 bases). CDR3 length: 14 amino acids. The germline CDR1 and CDR2 sequences are GTSNPN and SVGIG (reference sequence). The V gene lost 1 base and the J gene lost 3 bases, with 13 bases spanning the gap. Written as DNA, the CDR3 is TGTGCCTGGAGTGGGGCAGGGAGGTACTACGAGCAGTACTTC. This sequence encodes CAWSGAGRYYEQYF.

The chain employs TRBV6-1 and TRBJ1-5, with D uncertain. The germline gives CDR1 MNHNS, CDR2 SASEGT. V was pared by 6 bases and J by 3 bases, with 12 bases between. The CDR3 sequence is 14 residues long. CDR3 DNA: TGTGCCAGCAGAAGCTCGATCCTCAATCAGCCCCAGCATTTT. It encodes CASRSSILNQPQHF.

With regard to this clonotype: Given a much more abundant clone one base away, this may be a read error. J is TRBJ2-1 and V is TRBV12-3 or TRBV12-4, with D possibly TRBD1 on 5 matching bases. This CDR3 is built from 14 residues. This CDR3 reads CAISLGARANEQFF. In DNA, the CDR3 is TGTGCCATCAGTTTAGGAGCCAGGGCCAATGAGCAGTTCTTC.

This clonotype has ten or more counts. This chain connects TRBV2 to TRBJ2-7, with no clear D. Germline CDR1 is SNHLY and CDR2 is FYNNEI. V was pared by 5 bases and J by 4 bases, with 6 bases between. This CDR3 is built from 11 residues. In nucleotides, the CDR3 is TGTGCCAGCAGTCCTATGTACGAGCAGTACTTC. It yields the protein CASSPMYEQYF.

At least ten counts were recorded for this clonotype. The V call is TRBV30, the J call TRBJ1-6; D is unclear. Between the trimmed V and J ends, which lost 0 bases and 9 bases, there was a span of 12 bases. Germline lookup yields CDR1 GTSNPN and CDR2 SVGIG (reference sequence). The length of the CDR3 is 14 residues. CDR3 region: CAWSVSLRSSPLHF. For the CDR3, the DNA is TGTGCCTGGAGTGTATCGCTTAGAAGTTCACCCCTCCACTTT.

The V gene is TRBV10-2, the J gene TRBJ2-7; no clear D gene. The CDR3 has 16 residues. CDR1 and CDR2 (germline): WSHSY, SAAADI. The ends were cut back, 6 bases at V and 0 bases at J, with 18 bases in the middle. For the CDR3, the DNA is TGCGCCAGCAGGGATCACGACTGGTCCAGCTCCTACGAGCAGTACTTC. Its translation is CASRDHDWSSSYEQYF.

This clonotype was detected ten times or more. J is TRBJ2-3 and V is TRBV7-6; 7 bases align to TRBD2. Germline V gene data show CDR1 as SGHVS and CDR2 as FNYEAQ. CDR3 length: 16 amino acids. V was clipped by 5 bases and J by 4 bases; unmatched bases: 12. The CDR3 spells CASSHAQGGSSDTQYF. The CDR3 DNA is TGTGCCAGCAGCCATGCCCAGGGCGGGAGTTCAGATACGCAGTATTTT.

This clonotype has at least ten counts. The gene calls are TRBV29-1 and TRBJ2-3; 7 bases are a match to TRBD1. The germline CDR1 and CDR2 sequences are SQVTM and ANQGSEA. The CDR3 spans 13 residues. Losses at the gene ends were 4 bases for V and 4 bases for J; bases not matched to a gene: 5. CDR3 DNA: TGCAGCGTTGGTAGGGGGCCCGCAGATACGCAGTATTTT. It is translated as CSVGRGPADTQYF.

For this clonotype: One base away lies a much larger clone, so this may be a sequencing read error. The CDR3 coding sequence is TGTGCCAGCGGTCAAGGGGCCAGCGCGAGCTCTGGAAACACCATATATTTT. Translated, it gives CASGQGASASSGNTIYF. The rearrangement links TRBV28 to TRBJ1-3; D is perhaps TRBD1 (5 bases). The CDR3 runs 17 residues. CDR1 and CDR2 from the germline V gene are MDHEN and SYDVKM. The V gene lost 8 bases and the J gene lost 0 bases, with 20 bases spanning the gap.